A single T cell receptor beta chain is shown here with its context. The length of the CDR3 is 16 residues. From germline, CDR1 is SGHTA and CDR2 FQGNSA. Trimming took 5 bases from V and 2 from J; bases not matched to a gene: 1. This specimen comes from a study of OX40 agonist ivuxolimab in advanced cancers. Study information: An agonistic human IgG2 monoclonal antibody against OX40 (CD134) was given.

Data came from immunoSEQ multiplex PCR; TCRdb stores just in-frame clones and leaves some out. The top ten hold approximately 2.2% of the sample, which has tens of thousands of clones, around 85% seen once. Cycle 7 day 1, cycle 4 day 1, and baseline were the timepoints at which blood was sampled. J is TRBJ2-1 and V is TRBV7-2; 15 bases are shared with TRBD2. The specimen was CD4+ or CD8+ T cells sorted from blood, collected in a trial of the OX40 agonist ivuxolimab. The receptor comes from an adult with an advanced solid tumor such as melanoma, head and neck, liver or kidney cancer. The CDR3 here is CASSRTSGGAYNEQFF. The CDR3 nucleotides read TGTGCCAGCAGCCGGACTAGCGGGGGGGCCTACAATGAGCAGTTCTTC.